This T cell receptor beta chain was identified during a study of T cells in Graves' hyperthyroidism and ophthalmopathy. This CDR3 region has 15 residues. V gave up 3 bases and J gave up 9 bases; unmatched junction bases: 5. The germline V gene has CDR1 KGHSH and CDR2 LQKENI. This clonotype has only a few counts. There were TCR beta CDR3 regions amplified from RNA transcripts. First-round RT-PCR targeting the TCR CDR3 was performed with the HTBI primer set. TCRdb ran MiXCR on the multiplex PCR reads and lists one entry per CDR3 protein. Among over 650,000 distinct CDR3 sequences listed, approximately 16% were seen once.

Sequenced sample: blood. The rearrangement uses TRBV18 and TRBJ2-1; 13 bases line up with TRBD2. The clonotype was recovered from a man between 18 and 35 years old with Graves' hyperthyroidism. CDR3 protein: CASSPPGTSGVEQFF. In DNA form, the CDR3 reads TGTGCCAGCTCACCCCCCGGGACTAGCGGGGTTGAGCAGTTCTTC.